These 6 T cell receptor beta chains share one sample of origin, sequenced in a study of identical twins. TCRdb itself ran the 5' RACE reads through MiXCR, one entry per CDR3 protein. The table lists about 890,000 distinct CDR3 sequences, 9% to 15% of them singletons. The sample also formed part of further work on yellow fever vaccine responses in identical twins.

The specimen sequenced was PBMCs. The receptors derive from a woman younger than 30 in good health.

Only a few counts were recorded for this clonotype. V usage is TRBV20-1 and J usage is TRBJ1-1; D might be TRBD1 (5 bases). The CDR3 has 13 residues. CDR1 and CDR2 (germline): DFQATT, SNEGSKA (reference sequence). Trimming stripped 5 bases from V and 0 bases from J, with 10 bases between. In nucleotides, the CDR3 is TGCAGTGCTTCAAAACAGGTGAACACTGAAGCTTTCTTT. It yields the protein CSASKQVNTEAFF.

This clonotype was seen only a few times. The V gene is TRBV4-2, the J gene TRBJ2-4, with D unresolved. The CDR3 has 16 amino acids. In germline, CDR1 is LGHNA, CDR2 YNFKEQ. Trimming removed 0 bases from V and 1 base from J, with 10 bases in between. This CDR3 reads CASSQDLGMAKNIQYF. The CDR3 region has the DNA TGTGCCAGCAGCCAAGATCTGGGGATGGCCAAAAACATTCAGTACTTC.

This clonotype has a handful of counts. The chain couples TRBV15 to TRBJ2-5, with 7 positions matching TRBD1. The CDR3 is 15 amino acids. Germline V lookup: CDR1 LNHNV, CDR2 YYDKDF (reference sequence). The ends lost 1 base at V and 5 bases at J; junction bases unmatched: 7. The CDR3 protein is CATSRARDREETQYF. The CDR3 nucleotides read TGTGCCACCAGCAGAGCCCGGGACAGAGAGGAGACCCAGTACTTC.

The chain recombines TRBV13 with TRBJ1-2, with a weak D call TRBD1 (5 bases). The germline V gene encodes CDR1 PRHDT and CDR2 FYEKMQ (reference sequence). The CDR3 has 15 amino acids. V lost 5 bases and J lost 0, with 13 bases in between. The CDR3 here is CASSPRGDPNYGYTF. In DNA form, the CDR3 reads TGTGCCAGCAGCCCGCGAGGGGACCCTAACTATGGCTACACCTTC.

This clonotype has a handful of counts. The chain couples TRBV5-1 to TRBJ2-1; 7 bases map to TRBD1. CDR3 size: 16 residues. CDR1 and CDR2 (germline): SGHRS, YFSETQ. J gave up 0 bases and V 2 bases, and 5 bases lay outside the gene matches. For the CDR3, the DNA is TGCGCCAGCAGCTTTGTAGGGGGCAGCTCCTACAATGAGCAGTTCTTC. Translating gives CASSFVGGSSYNEQFF.

This clonotype was picked up many times. In DNA form, the CDR3 reads TGCAGCGCTGGCGGCAATTCGAACACTGAAGCTTTCTTT. Its translation is CSAGGNSNTEAFF. The chain has TRBV29-1 and TRBJ1-1; D is uncertain. V lost 7 bases to trimming and J lost 1 base, with 13 bases between them. CDR1 and CDR2 from the germline V gene are SQVTM and ANQGSEA. This CDR3 is built from 13 residues. The variable domain in full, with the rest retrieved from reference TRBV29-1 and TRBJ1-1, is SAVISQKPSRDICQRGTSLTIQCQVDSQVTMMFWYRQQPGQSLTLIATANQGSEATYESGFVIDKFPISRPNLTFSTLTVSNMSPEDSSIYLCSAGGNSNTEAFFGQGTRLTVV.